This T cell receptor beta chain is from a study of T cells in Graves' hyperthyroidism and ophthalmopathy (dated by TCRdb to about 2019). Looking at the study overall: Peripheral blood samples were taken at initial diagnosis, before any treatment was given. To identify TCR V-J signatures that set the groups apart, the researchers used a discovery cohort of roughly 100 patients, made up of 40 to 45 with Graves' ophthalmopathy and 57 with stable Graves' hyperthyroidism. Whether ophthalmopathy could be predicted prospectively was tested in an independent validation cohort made up of 18 to 20 hyperthyroidism patients plus 17 patients who later progressed to ophthalmopathy. The 100 discovery patients were divided at random into training and test sets in a 7:3 ratio. In addition, the study compared T-cell repertoires in thyroid tissue and in blood from several Graves' hyperthyroidism patients. After sampling, hyperthyroidism patients received methimazole starting at 30 mg daily, and ophthalmopathy patients received high-dose intravenous methylprednisolone. According to the paper, TCR Vbeta CDR3 sequencing was carried out on 135 peripheral blood samples, which came from more than 40 ophthalmopathy, 75 or so hyperthyroidism and approximately 17 progressor patients.

Turning to this clonotype: The clone's antigen remains unknown. Base-call qualities are not available, and no considerably larger clone is one nucleotide away.

Paper-wide results and their limitations: Most expanded thyroid clonotypes (frequency above 0.001) were also found in blood, which suggests that blood repertoires may mirror thyroid immune responses. Ophthalmopathy was separated from stable hyperthyroidism by a 13 V-J signature model, with 87.88% sensitivity and about 81% specificity obtained in cross-validation and 80%/75% obtained in testing. In validation, the model predicted progression to ophthalmopathy a median of about 5.9 months before onset, with roughly 70% sensitivity and 72.22% specificity. No statistical method was used to set the sample size in advance, and investigators knew the group allocation.

There are 10 amino acids in the CDR3, from cysteine to phenylalanine inclusive. The read is trimmed to its CDR3 DNA, 30 bases read in frame from base 1. CDR1 and CDR2 are drawn from the germline V gene (reference sequence): DFQATT, SNEGSKA. The junction shows trimming of 2 bases on V and 6 bases on J, plus 3 bases between the germline ends. Stable Graves' hyperthyroidism was defined as no progression to ophthalmopathy during 18 months of follow-up. Hyperthyroidism patients were newly diagnosed, had a disease duration of under 2 months, and were aged 18 to 65 years. Any patient with an uncontrolled infection, another autoimmune disease, pregnancy or lactation was excluded. Diagnoses relied on clinical symptoms, serum thyroxine and TRAb, thyroid ultrasound and orbital computed tomography. PBMCs were separated from over 9 ml of fresh peripheral blood using Ficoll-Paque density gradient centrifugation. Total RNA was extracted using Trizol reagent, and RNA quality was assessed on an Agilent 2100 Bioanalyzer.

Amplification of TCR beta CDR3 regions was carried out from RNA transcripts. A first-round RT-PCR of the TCR CDR3 used the HTBI primer set with the Qiagen OneStep RT-PCR kit. The libraries were constructed in a second round of multiplex PCR and then size-selected and purified. The libraries were sequenced on an Illumina HiSeq2000 using paired-end 100 bp reads. For the original study's pipeline: SOAPnuke was used to process the raw data, with reads discarded if the reads contained adapters or uncalled bases, had a mean Phred below 15, or lacked an exact constant-primer or identifier match. COPE v1.2.5 was used to merge the high-quality paired reads, and each unique nucleotide sequence was defined as a clonotype. MiTCR v1.1 was used to align the clonotypes against IMGT TRBV, TRBD and TRBJ reference segments. Analysis was restricted to V-J combinations with a frequency above 0.0001, which covered 98% to 99.2% of repertoires. A TCS score was defined as the ratio of F50 (clonal expansion) to E x V (chaos), with BLOSUM62-based TCRdist applied between CDR3 peptides within each V-J. Welch's t-statistics and random forest reduced several hundred V-J features to 13, which were used in a naive Bayes classifier (R e1071). TCRdb ran its own pipeline on the public reads, namely fastp trimming at Q25 and MiXCR clone calling, and kept in-frame beta chains. Under each unique CDR3 protein, matching rows form one entry showing the most common genes and DNA. The V and J calls reflect TCRdb's pipeline rather than the authors' work. The table for this sample lists 350,000 or so distinct CDR3 sequences; roughly a fifth of them were counted only once. The ten largest clonotypes hold 50% of the sample.

Sequenced sample: blood. The V and J segments used are TRBV20-1 and TRBJ2-3; no D gene call is confident. The clonotype comes from a woman aged 45-65 years with Graves' hyperthyroidism. CDR3 protein: CSARHDTQYF. The bases read TGCAGTGCTAGACATGATACGCAGTATTTT.